The 32 T cell receptor beta chains given below trace back to one sample, sequenced in a study of regulatory T cells in long-lasting Graves disease. Time point described: newly diagnosed GD, antithyroid drugs for less than 3 months. Construction of the TCR library relied on RNA isolated from PBMCs. The authors built TCR beta libraries using iRepertoire HTBI primers and Arm-PCR of CDR3 regions. One entry per CDR3 protein results from TCRdb running MiXCR on the multiplex PCR reads. The sample holds a few hundred thousand distinct CDR3 sequences, 12% to 15% seen once. Another study also made use of these data, one on T cells in Graves' hyperthyroidism and ophthalmopathy.

This sample comprised peripheral blood mononuclear cells (PBMCs), obtained at new diagnosis, from a patient treated with antithyroid drugs. The receptors here all came from a woman aged 45-60 years with Graves disease.

Remarks on this clonotype: The germline gene is not matched at one end of the junction; a read error may be the cause. The gene calls are TRBV5-1 and TRBJ2-1; 7 bases match TRBD2. The germline V gene has CDR1 SGHRS and CDR2 YFSETQ. The CDR3 contains 14 residues. The CDR3 nucleotides read TGCACCAGCAGCATATCTAGCGGTTACAATGAGCAGTTCTTC. This gives the protein CTSSISSGYNEQFF. Variable domain in full (rest from reference TRBV5-1 and TRBJ2-1): KAGVTQTPRYLIKTRGQQVTLSCSPISGHRSVSWYQQTPGQGLQFLFEYFSETQRNKGNFPGRFSGRQFSNSRSEMNVSTLELGDSALYLCTSSISSGYNEQFFGPGTRLTVL.

In the case of this clonotype: Given a much more abundant clone one base away, this may be a read error. The chain carries TRBV19 and TRBJ1-1; 7 bases agree with TRBD1. CDR3 length equals 15 residues. V lost 10 bases to trimming and J lost 1 base; unmatched junction nucleotides: 12. Germline CDR1 is LNHDA and CDR2 is SQIVND (reference sequence). The CDR3: CANRILGQRNTEAFF. DNA of the CDR3: TGTGCCAATAGAATCCTGGGACAGCGGAACACTGAAGCTTTCTTT.

This clonotype was counted between two and nine times. V and J are TRBV24-1 and TRBJ2-5; possibly TRBD2 for D (5 bases). The germline V and J ends were trimmed by 4 bases and 5 bases, with 13 bases remaining between them. CDR1 and CDR2 (germline): KGHDR, SFDVKD. The CDR3 totals 14 residues. The CDR3 sequence: CATSDSGGWETQYF. DNA of the CDR3: TGTGCCACCAGTGACTCCGGAGGCTGGGAGACCCAGTACTTC.

The V gene is TRBV18, the J gene TRBJ2-5; D might be TRBD1 or TRBD2, each matching 5 bases. The CDR3 is made up of 13 amino acids. V was shortened by 2 bases and J by 5 bases, with 9 bases between the two germline ends. The germline V gene has CDR1 KGHSH and CDR2 LQKENI. CDR3 sequence: CASSPTGLETQYF. The CDR3 nucleotides read TGTGCCAGCTCACCAACGGGGCTGGAGACCCAGTACTTC. The full variable domain, its missing parts supplied by reference TRBV18 and TRBJ2-5, is NAGVMQNPRHLVRRRGQEARLRCSPMKGHSHVYWYRQLPEEGLKFMVYLQKENIIDESGMPKERFSAEFPKEGPSILRIQQVVRGDSAAYFCASSPTGLETQYFGPGTRLLVL.

The chain recombines TRBV5-6 with TRBJ2-5; D perhaps matches TRBD1 (8 bases). Trimming removed 4 bases from V and 2 bases from J, with 36 bases in between. The CDR3 is made up of 22 amino acids. Germline CDR1 and CDR2: SGHDT and YYEEEE. CDR3 amino acids: CASSGGQGPYLTTSPGQETQYF. The DNA of the CDR3 is TGTGCCAGCAGCGGCGGACAGGGACCATACCTGACGACTAGCCCGGGGCAAGAGACCCAGTACTTC.

This clonotype appeared many times. This chain joins TRBV7-3 and TRBJ2-2, with TRBD1 matching over 9 bases. The CDR3 totals 16 residues. Germline V CDR1 and CDR2: SGHTA, FQGTGA. V shed 5 bases, J shed 6 bases, and the junction held 10 bases outside the gene matches. This CDR3 reads CASSQKQGAHPGELFF. As DNA, the CDR3 is TGTGCCAGCAGCCAAAAACAGGGGGCGCATCCCGGGGAGCTGTTTTTT. Full variable domain (rest looked up from reference TRBV7-3 and TRBJ2-2): GAGVSQTPSNKVTEKGKYVELRCDPISGHTALYWYRQSLGQGPEFLIYFQGTGAADDSGLPNDRFFAVRPEGSVSTLKIQRTERGDSAVYLCASSQKQGAHPGELFFGEGSRLTVL.

This clonotype came up a few times. This chain joins TRBV19 and TRBJ2-2; 7 nucleotides line up with TRBD1. CDR3 size: 16 residues. V lost 5 bases, J lost 6 bases, and 12 bases stayed unmatched. Germline CDR1 and CDR2: LNHDA and SQIVND (reference sequence). The CDR3 nucleotides read TGTGCCAGTAGTCTCGGTATTACAGGGGAGTCCGGGGAGCTGTTTTTT. Encoded protein: CASSLGITGESGELFF.

This clonotype was detected ten times or more. The chain combines TRBV12-3 or TRBV12-4 with TRBJ2-1; 13 bases map to TRBD2. V gave up 6 bases and J gave up 5 bases; unmatched junction bases: 10. The CDR3 has 17 residues. CDR3 DNA: TGTGCCAGCAGATCCTCACTAGCGGGAGGGGGGAACAATGAGCAGTTCTTC. This translates into CASRSSLAGGGNNEQFF.

In the case of this clonotype: This may be a read error: a much more frequent sequence differs by one nucleotide. J is TRBJ2-2 and V is TRBV27; 7 bases are shared with TRBD1. The CDR3 has 16 residues. CDR1 is MNHEY, CDR2 SMNVEV, per germline (reference sequence). This CDR3 reads CASTPTGTANTEELFF. CDR3 sequence (DNA): TGTGCCAGCACTCCTACCGGGACAGCGAACACCGAGGAGCTGTTTTTT.

This clonotype was counted at least ten times. The V call is TRBV28, the J call TRBJ1-5, with 8 bases matching TRBD1. CDR1 is MDHEN and CDR2 is SYDVKM in the germline V gene. Trimming at V came to 4 bases and at J to 0 bases, leaving 11 bases not matched to a gene. CDR3 length equals 18 residues. CDR3 in amino acids: CASSSSATGGDSNQPQHF. The CDR3 DNA sequence: TGTGCCAGCAGTTCCTCGGCTACAGGGGGGGATAGCAATCAGCCCCAGCATTTT. Full variable domain (outside the CDR3, taken from reference TRBV28 and TRBJ1-5): DVKVTQSSRYLVKRTGEKVFLECVQDMDHENMFWYRQDPGLGLRLIYFSYDVKMKEKGDIPEGYSVSREKKERFSLILESASTNQTSMYLCASSSSATGGDSNQPQHFGDGTRLSIL.

In this sample, this clonotype turned up many times. The V gene is TRBV5-1, the J gene TRBJ2-5; D possibly corresponds to TRBD1 (6 bases). The length of the CDR3 is 14 residues. Looked up from germline, CDR1 is SGHRS and CDR2 is YFSETQ. V was pared by 6 bases and J by 2 bases, with 14 bases between. The CDR3 DNA reads as TGCGCCAGCAAGGTACAGGGTCCACAAGAGACCCAGTACTTC. Translating it yields CASKVQGPQETQYF.

This clonotype showed up just a few times. The rearrangement links TRBV7-9 to TRBJ1-2; D is undetermined. The germline gives CDR1 SEHNR, CDR2 FQNEAQ (reference sequence). Trimming left V 5 bases short and J 3 bases short, with 13 bases between. The CDR3 totals 14 residues. Here the CDR3 DNA reads TGTGCCAGCAGCCCAACTTTGTGGTACTATGGCTACACCTTC. Its translation: CASSPTLWYYGYTF. Full variable domain (rest looked up from reference TRBV7-9 and TRBJ1-2): DTGVSQNPRHKITKRGQNVTFRCDPISEHNRLYWYRQTLGQGPEFLTYFQNEAQLEKSRLLSDRFSAERPKGSFSTLEIQRTEQGDSAMYLCASSPTLWYYGYTFGSGTRLTVV.

This clonotype was seen at least ten times. V is TRBV24-1 and J is TRBJ2-3, with 16 bases matching TRBD2. CDR1 and CDR2 from the germline V gene are KGHDR and SFDVKD. The CDR3 is 18 residues long. V dropped 5 bases and J dropped 4; count of bases not matched to a gene: 8. CDR3 bases: TGTGCCACCAGTGCTGCGGGGACTAGCGGGAGGGCCCCAGATACGCAGTATTTT. Its protein product is CATSAAGTSGRAPDTQYF.

About this clonotype itself: No conserved phenylalanine or tryptophan ends this CDR3, so it is likely a read error. No DNA is shown, since the ends of the CDR3 on it are uncertain; the CDR3 is the one TCRdb lists. The chain links TRBV5-1 to TRBJ1-1. Germline lookup yields CDR1 SGHRS and CDR2 YFSETQ. The CDR3 extends over 13 residues, inclusive of both ends. The CDR3 protein is CASSERPNTEAFI.

The V and J genes are TRBV14 and TRBJ2-3; 7 bases map to TRBD1. CDR3 length: 15 amino acids. The ends lost 1 base at V and 3 bases at J; junction bases unmatched: 4. Germline assignment: CDR1 SGHDN and CDR2 FVKESK. Written as DNA, the CDR3 is TGTGCCAGCAGCCAAGTGGTCAGGGGGACAGATACGCAGTATTTT. Translated: CASSQVVRGTDTQYF.

This clonotype showed up just a few times. A much more abundant neighbour one base away suggests this may be a read error. The chain has TRBV20-1 and TRBJ2-3; maybe TRBD2 (5 bases). From germline, CDR1 is DFQATT and CDR2 SNEGSKA (reference sequence). This CDR3 is built from 16 residues. The CDR3 loop is CSARVVGRASIDTQYF. In DNA form, the CDR3 reads TGCAGTGCTAGAGTGGTTGGCCGAGCTAGCATAGATACGCAGTATTTT.

The sample holds one count of this clonotype. A much larger clone lies one base from this, so it may be a read error. This chain links TRBV20-1 with TRBJ2-1; a possible D gene is TRBD2 (5 bases). V gave up 2 bases and J gave up 10 bases, with 18 bases separating them. The CDR3 runs 14 residues. The germline CDR1 and CDR2 sequences are DFQATT and SNEGSKA (reference sequence). The CDR3 reads CSARPQRRTYEQFF. Here the CDR3 DNA reads TGCAGTGCTAGACCCCAGCGGAGGACCTACGAGCAGTTCTTC.

This clonotype was observed a handful of times. The J gene is TRBJ2-5, the V gene TRBV6-5; 14 nucleotides align to TRBD2. CDR1 and CDR2 (germline): MNHEY, SVGAGI. The CDR3 runs to 20 residues. After removal of 0 bases from V and 5 bases from J, the junction contained 14 bases not matched to a gene. CDR3 residues: CASSYSTMGLAGVAGETQYF. The CDR3, as DNA: TGTGCCAGCAGTTACTCGACGATGGGACTAGCGGGAGTTGCTGGGGAGACCCAGTACTTC.

V is TRBV25-1 and J is TRBJ2-1, with a tentative D call TRBD1 (7 bases). In germline, CDR1 is MGHDK, CDR2 SYGVNS. Trimming shortened V by 3 bases and J by 5 bases, and 17 bases separated the two germline ends. The CDR3 has 16 residues. The chain's CDR3 is CASSDIQGGPHNEQFF. CDR3 coding DNA: TGTGCCAGCAGTGATATCCAGGGGGGTCCCCACAATGAGCAGTTCTTC.

The chain carries TRBV5-1 and TRBJ1-2; D gene ambiguous. Germline V gene sequence: CDR1 SGHRS, CDR2 YFSETQ. The CDR3 covers 20 residues. Trimming shortened V by 2 bases and J by 2 bases, and 28 bases separated the two germline ends. This CDR3 reads CASSFWASEFERAVNYGYTF. The CDR3 DNA is TGCGCCAGCAGCTTTTGGGCCTCCGAATTCGAGAGGGCAGTGAACTATGGCTACACCTTC.

A few counts support this clonotype. The chain uses TRBV10-3 and TRBJ2-4, with TRBD2 identical over 11 bases. Germline CDR1 and CDR2: ENHRY and SYGVKD. The J segment lost 0 bases and the V segment lost 4 bases, leaving 14 bases of the junction unmatched. CDR3 size: 20 residues. The DNA of the CDR3 is TGTGCCATCAGTGCACGCGGACTAGCGGGCGGGGGCATAGCCAAAAACATTCAGTACTTC. This translates into CAISARGLAGGGIAKNIQYF.

This sequence joins TRBV20-1 and TRBJ1-1, with D hard to call. V lost 3 bases and J lost 1, with 12 bases in between. CDR3 length: 14 residues. CDR1 and CDR2 (germline): DFQATT, SNEGSKA (reference sequence). The CDR3 region has the DNA TGCAGTGCTAGGTTCAGGAGGACGAACACTGAAGCTTTCTTT. Translating gives CSARFRRTNTEAFF.

Ten or more counts support this clonotype. J is TRBJ2-7 and V is TRBV13; TRBD1 matches at 8 bases. The length of the CDR3 is 16 residues. Germline V gene lookup returns CDR1 PRHDT and CDR2 FYEKMQ (reference sequence). J gave up 0 bases and V 4 bases, and 8 bases lay outside the gene matches. CDR3 amino acids: CASSSDRGRSSYEQYF. In DNA form, the CDR3 reads TGTGCCAGCAGCTCAGACAGGGGAAGGAGCTCCTACGAGCAGTACTTC.

This clonotype was counted at least ten times. This sequence joins TRBV28 and TRBJ2-1; 9 positions match TRBD2. This CDR3 contains 15 residues. CDR1 is MDHEN and CDR2 is SYDVKM in the germline V gene. Trimming removed 7 bases from V and 6 bases from J; junction bases left unmatched: 10. CDR3 in DNA: TGTGCCAGCAACAGATTGACTAGCGGAATCAATGAGCAGTTCTTC. Residues: CASNRLTSGINEQFF.

This clonotype was seen ten or more times. V gene TRBV5-1 combines with J gene TRBJ2-3, with D maybe TRBD1 (5 bases). The CDR3 has 15 amino acids. V shed 1 base and J shed 0 bases, with 9 bases lying between them. Germline CDR1 SGHRS, CDR2 YFSETQ. CDR3 nucleotides: TGCGCCAGCAGCTTGTGGGGCGGTAGCACAGATACGCAGTATTTT. Its translation is CASSLWGGSTDTQYF.

This clonotype was seen a handful of times. V usage is TRBV5-1 and J usage is TRBJ2-7, with D perhaps matching TRBD1 or TRBD2 (5 bases each). Germline V gene data show CDR1 as SGHRS and CDR2 as YFSETQ. The CDR3 extends over 14 amino acids. Trimming removed 3 bases at V and 5 bases at J, with 15 bases between. CDR3 bases: TGCGCCAGCAGCTCGTATGCTCAGGGAGACGAGCAGTACTTC. This translates into CASSSYAQGDEQYF. The variable domain in full, with the rest retrieved from reference TRBV5-1 and TRBJ2-7, is KAGVTQTPRYLIKTRGQQVTLSCSPISGHRSVSWYQQTPGQGLQFLFEYFSETQRNKGNFPGRFSGRQFSNSRSEMNVSTLELGDSALYLCASSSYAQGDEQYFGPGTRLTVT.

The CDR3 loop reads CASSPIAGPTTDTHYF. The CDR3 nucleotides read TGTGCCAGCAGCCCCATTGCAGGGCCCACGACAGATACTCACTATTTT. The chain recombines TRBV11-2 with TRBJ2-3; TRBD1 is a possible D gene (5 bases). Germline loops: CDR1 SGHAT, CDR2 FQNNGV. Trimming took off 5 bases at V and 15 bases at J, with 30 bases between the two ends. This CDR3 has 16 residues.

This clonotype was observed many times. The chain uses TRBV30 and TRBJ2-7; TRBD1 matches 10 bases. V lost 4 bases, J lost 5 bases, and 2 bases stayed unmatched. Germline assignment: CDR1 GTSNPN and CDR2 SVGIG (reference sequence). The CDR3 spans 12 residues. This CDR3 reads CAWTGTGDEQYF. CDR3 DNA: TGTGCCTGGACAGGGACAGGGGACGAGCAGTACTTC.

This clonotype has just a few counts. The CDR3 DNA follows: TGTGCCAGCAGCCTGTACAGGGGGCCGTCGTCCTCCCGCATGAACACTGAAGCTTTCTTT. Its protein product is CASSLYRGPSSSRMNTEAFF. The chain recombines TRBV3-1 with TRBJ1-1, with 9 bases fitting TRBD1. V gave up 4 bases and J gave up 0 bases; unmatched junction bases: 18. Germline V gives CDR1 LGHDT, CDR2 YNNKEL (reference sequence). This CDR3 has 20 amino acids.

This clonotype has ten or more counts. This chain links TRBV18 with TRBJ1-5; D gene uncertain. The CDR3 totals 15 residues. V was cut by 2 bases and J by 5 bases, with 13 bases left in between. CDR1 is KGHSH, CDR2 LQKENI, per germline. CDR3 sequence: CASSPYGKRDQPQHF. Written as DNA, the CDR3 is TGTGCCAGCTCACCATACGGGAAAAGGGATCAGCCCCAGCATTTT.

The sample holds many counts of this clonotype. This rearrangement joins TRBV28 to TRBJ2-3, with 9 bases identical to TRBD2. The trim removed 2 bases at V and 4 bases at J, leaving 4 bases unmatched. The CDR3 has 15 amino acids. Germline values: CDR1 MDHEN, CDR2 SYDVKM. The CDR3 protein is CASSLGGRASDTQYF. The CDR3 region has the DNA TGTGCCAGCAGTTTAGGCGGGAGGGCCTCAGATACGCAGTATTTT.

Comments on this clonotype: Given a much more abundant clone one base away, this may be a read error. The rearrangement joins TRBV18 to TRBJ1-1; no clear D gene. The CDR3 is 12 amino acids. Germline CDR1 KGHSH, CDR2 LQKENI. The CDR3 loop is CAGSPVFAEAFF. As DNA, the CDR3 is TGTGCCGGCTCACCGGTCTTTGCTGAAGCTTTCTTT.